Below, 7 T cell receptor beta chains from the same sample are listed, as sequenced in a study of breast tumors, draining lymph nodes, adjacent tissues. Using its own MiXCR run on the multiplex PCR reads, TCRdb lists one record per CDR3 protein. The table includes around 43,000 distinct CDR3 sequences, 23% detected once. Input material: breast tumor tissue. These receptors came from a female donor with breast cancer. Some clones in this sample may be carry-over from other donors' samples.

This clonotype showed up many times. The chain links TRBV27 to TRBJ1-6, with 10 bases matching TRBD1. The CDR3 length is 15 residues. With V trimmed by 2 bases and J by 8 bases, 3 bases remained unmatched. CDR1 MNHEY and CDR2 SMNVEV come from the germline V gene (reference sequence). The CDR3 here is CASSLETGGYSPLHF. DNA for the CDR3: TGTGCCAGCAGTTTAGAGACAGGGGGCTATTCACCCCTCCACTTT.

This clonotype has ten or more counts. This chain links TRBV19 with TRBJ1-5, with TRBD1 matching over 10 bases. Losses at the gene ends were 3 bases for V and 6 bases for J; bases not matched to a gene: 5. The CDR3 loop spans 15 amino acids. Germline assignment: CDR1 LNHDA and CDR2 SQIVND (reference sequence). For the CDR3, the DNA is TGTGCCAGTAGTATGGGGACAGGGGCTGCTCAGCCCCAGCATTTT. This translates into CASSMGTGAAQPQHF.

This clonotype occurred many times. The chain employs TRBV9 and TRBJ2-1, with TRBD2 identical over 10 bases. Germline V CDR1 and CDR2: SGDLS, YYNGEE. This CDR3 contains 15 residues. Trimming took 3 bases from V and 9 from J; bases not matched to a gene: 9. CDR3 protein: CASSAAAGGHGEQFF. The CDR3 bases are TGTGCCAGCAGCGCGGCAGCGGGGGGGCATGGTGAGCAGTTCTTC.

This clonotype appeared a few times. This clone may be a read error of a much larger clone one base away. The chain joins TRBV7-9 to TRBJ2-1, with 7 bases matching TRBD1. This CDR3 region has 14 residues. Trimming took 5 bases from V and 6 from J; bases not matched to a gene: 7. Germline CDR1 reads SEHNR; CDR2 reads FQNEAQ (reference sequence). The CDR3 is CASSLRDSRNEQFF. The CDR3 nucleotides read TGTGCCAGCAGCCTGAGGGACAGCCGCAATGAGCAGTTCTTC.

This clonotype was seen repeatedly, ten times or more. This chain connects TRBV4-1 to TRBJ2-7, with D maybe TRBD1 (5 bases). Germline CDR1 and CDR2: MGHRA and YSYEKL. The CDR3 contains 13 residues. V was cut by 0 bases and J by 7 bases, with 10 bases left in between. The CDR3 bases are TGCGCCAGCAGCCAAGATAGGGGCTTGGAGCAGTACTTC. It translates to CASSQDRGLEQYF.

The table lists this clonotype with many counts. This CDR3 reads CASSRKTLGTTETQYF. For the CDR3, the DNA is TGTGCCAGCTCGCGTAAAACCCTCGGGACTACAGAGACCCAGTACTTC. The V gene is TRBV18, the J gene TRBJ2-5; TRBD2 matches 7 bases. CDR3 size: 16 residues. V lost 6 bases, J lost 4 bases, and 14 bases stayed unmatched. Per the germline V gene, CDR1 is KGHSH and CDR2 is LQKENI.

Details on this clonotype: One base away lies a much larger clone, so this may be a sequencing read error. The gene calls are TRBV20-1 and TRBJ2-1, with 9 positions matching TRBD2. The V segment lost 2 bases and the J segment 9 bases; nucleotides outside the gene matches: 14. The CDR3 is made up of 16 amino acids. The germline CDR1 and CDR2 sequences are DFQATT and SNEGSKA (reference sequence). The CDR3, as DNA: TGCAGTGCTAGAAACACCTTCAGCGGGAGGATCAGTGAGCAGTTCTTC. This translates into CSARNTFSGRISEQFF.